This TCR beta chain was sequenced during a study of blood T cell repertoires in COVID-19. Per the original methods: Reference gene primer amplification gave estimated nucleated cell counts. Some clones are missing from TCRdb's copy, which holds only in-frame ones; the method was immunoSEQ multiplex PCR. Clone size and V and J calls were adopted from that table, with D and trimming inferred from the DNA. The sample lists some 120,000 clones; 80% were seen once. The germline V gene has CDR1 SEHNR and CDR2 FQNEAQ (reference sequence). The CDR3 length is 14 residues. Trimming removed 1 base from V and 3 bases from J, with 9 bases in between.

V gene TRBV7-9 combines with J gene TRBJ2-5; D call uncertain. This sequence originates from a human donor in a cohort sampled during active COVID-19. Sequenced input: peripheral blood. DNA of the CDR3: TGTGCCAGCAGCTTAGTTGACTTGGAAGAGACCCAGTACTTC. Translation: CASSLVDLEETQYF.